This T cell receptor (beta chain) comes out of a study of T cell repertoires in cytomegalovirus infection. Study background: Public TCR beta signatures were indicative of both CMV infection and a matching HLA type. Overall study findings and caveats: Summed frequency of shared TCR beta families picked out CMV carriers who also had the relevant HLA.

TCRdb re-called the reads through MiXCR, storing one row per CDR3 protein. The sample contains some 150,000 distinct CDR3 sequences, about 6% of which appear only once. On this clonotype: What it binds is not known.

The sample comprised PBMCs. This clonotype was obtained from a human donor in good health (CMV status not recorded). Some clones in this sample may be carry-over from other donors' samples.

The CDR3 DNA reads as TGCAGTGCTACAGGGCGTGGCACTGAAGCTTTCTTT. Residues: CSATGRGTEAFF. The chain recombines TRBV20-1 with TRBJ1-1, with D perhaps matching TRBD1 (5 bases). The CDR3 sequence is 12 residues long. CDR1 is DFQATT and CDR2 is SNEGSKA in the germline V gene (reference sequence). The V and J ends lost 4 bases and 4 bases respectively, with 10 bases between them.